This passage covers 21 T cell receptor beta chains from one sample sequenced in a study of T cell responses to AZD1222 COVID-19 vaccine. TCRdb's copy holds only in-frame clones and misses some; the assay was immunoSEQ multiplex PCR. In the table there are some 170,000 clones, just over 90% of which are singletons. This specimen consisted of peripheral blood, obtained 28 days after the second AZD1222 dose. All receptors come from an adult who received the AZD1222 COVID-19 vaccine.

The chain joins TRBV5-6 to TRBJ1-4; D might be TRBD1 (5 bases). CDR1 is SGHDT, CDR2 YYEEEE, per germline. The CDR3 spans 15 residues. With 4 bases removed from V and 5 bases from J, the gap between germline ends came to 15 bases. The CDR3 loop is CASSPGGTTNEKLFF. As DNA, the CDR3 is TGTGCCAGCAGCCCCGGGGGGACTACCAATGAAAAACTGTTTTTT.

V is TRBV6-5 and J is TRBJ2-7, with 9 bases aligning to TRBD1. Germline V gives CDR1 MNHEY, CDR2 SVGAGI. CDR3 size: 15 residues. The V and J ends lost 6 bases and 4 bases, in that order; junction bases with no gene match: 10. Written as DNA, the CDR3 is TGTGCCAGCAGCACGGGACAGGGAAAATGGTACGAGCAGTACTTC. It is translated as CASSTGQGKWYEQYF.

The chain couples TRBV5-4 to TRBJ2-3; 7 bases agree with TRBD2. CDR3 length: 14 amino acids. Germline V lookup: CDR1 SGHNT, CDR2 YYREEE (reference sequence). V lost 6 bases to trimming and J lost 0 bases; unmatched junction nucleotides: 4. The CDR3 sequence: CASTGGGSTDTQYF. In DNA, the CDR3 is TGTGCCAGCACCGGCGGGGGTAGCACAGATACGCAGTATTTT.

The rearrangement uses TRBV6-5 and TRBJ1-2; D might be TRBD1 (6 bases). V was pared by 0 bases and J by 6 bases, with 17 bases between. This CDR3 is built from 16 residues. Germline V CDR1 and CDR2: MNHEY, SVGAGI. The CDR3 loop is CASSYSEVGASDGYTF. In DNA form, the CDR3 reads TGTGCCAGCAGTTACTCTGAGGTGGGGGCCTCTGATGGCTACACCTTC.

CDR3 coding DNA: TGTGCCTGGAGTACAGGGCTGTGGACTGAAGCTTTCTTT. As protein: CAWSTGLWTEAFF. The genes are TRBV30 and TRBJ1-1; possible D gene TRBD1, 6 bases. The length of the CDR3 is 13 residues. Per the germline V gene, CDR1 is GTSNPN and CDR2 is SVGIG (reference sequence). The V end lost 2 bases, the J end lost 5 bases, and 12 bases lay between the germline ends.

The rearrangement links TRBV24-1 to TRBJ1-2; D is undetermined. CDR1 and CDR2 (germline): KGHDR, SFDVKD. This CDR3 has 14 residues. Trimming cost V 3 bases and J 2 bases, with 9 bases left between them. The DNA for the CDR3 is TGTGCCACCAGTGATGAGACCAGCAACTATGGCTACACCTTC. This codes for CATSDETSNYGYTF.

This clone was observed a single time. The CDR3 bases are TGTGCCAGCAGCCAACAGGAATTTCGCTCACGACGTGAGCAGTTCTTC. Amino acids: CASSQQEFRSRREQFF. The genes are TRBV11-2 and TRBJ2-1; D is possibly TRBD1 (5 bases). V was trimmed by 5 bases and J by 9 bases, leaving 23 bases between them. CDR1 and CDR2 from the germline V gene are SGHAT and FQNNGV. The CDR3 runs to 16 residues.

CDR3 in DNA: TGTGCCAGCAGCTTTGGATCGGGGGGGGCCTACGAGCAGTACTTC. Its translation: CASSFGSGGAYEQYF. This chain joins TRBV11-2 and TRBJ2-7; 8 bases are shared with TRBD2. The germline V gene has CDR1 SGHAT and CDR2 FQNNGV. The CDR3 runs 15 residues. V was pared by 3 bases and J by 2 bases, with 6 bases of the junction left unmatched.

The genes are TRBV27 and TRBJ1-3, with D unclear. CDR1 is MNHEY, CDR2 SMNVEV, per germline (reference sequence). V lost 2 bases, J lost 0 bases, and 11 bases lay in between. The CDR3 has 16 residues. The CDR3 DNA reads as TGTGCCAGCAGTTTAGGGTTGACCAGCTCTGGAAACACCATATATTTT. Translation: CASSLGLTSSGNTIYF.

The chain is built from TRBV7-9 and TRBJ2-7; D remains unclear. There are 12 residues in the CDR3. Trimming stripped 3 bases from V and 1 base from J, with 4 bases between. CDR1 is SEHNR, CDR2 FQNEAQ, per germline (reference sequence). The CDR3 here is CASSFLSYEQYF. The CDR3 bases are TGTGCCAGCAGCTTTCTATCCTACGAGCAGTACTTC.

CDR3: CASTQTSGVPYNEQFF. The CDR3 coding sequence is TGTGCCAGCACACAGACTAGCGGGGTACCCTACAATGAGCAGTTCTTC. V and J are TRBV5-5 and TRBJ2-1, with 11 bases fitting TRBD2. From germline, CDR1 is SGHKS and CDR2 YYEKEE (reference sequence). V gave up 6 bases and J gave up 2 bases; unmatched junction bases: 7. The CDR3 is made up of 16 amino acids.

The chain links TRBV15 to TRBJ2-1; 11 bases are shared with TRBD2. Germline trimming cut 0 bases from V and 9 bases from J; bases unmatched to any gene: 7. The length of the CDR3 is 16 residues. The germline V gene has CDR1 LNHNV and CDR2 YYDKDF (reference sequence). As DNA, the CDR3 is TGTGCCACCAGCAGAGATCGAGCTAGCGGGGGGCTTGAGCAGTTCTTC. Amino acids: CATSRDRASGGLEQFF.

V is TRBV6-5 and J is TRBJ2-3, with 9 positions matching TRBD1. V lost 6 bases, J lost 4 bases, and 8 bases stayed unmatched. Germline CDR1 MNHEY, CDR2 SVGAGI. This CDR3 has 15 amino acids. The CDR3 sequence: CASRLLQGAADTQYF. CDR3 in DNA: TGTGCCAGCAGATTACTACAGGGGGCTGCAGATACGCAGTATTTT.

The chain employs TRBV4-2 and TRBJ1-2; D remains unclear. The CDR3 loop spans 15 amino acids. Germline V gives CDR1 LGHNA, CDR2 YNFKEQ. Trimming removed 1 base at V and 0 bases at J, with 9 bases between. The CDR3 reads CASSQVSVANYGYTF. In nucleotides, the CDR3 is TGTGCCAGCAGCCAAGTTTCCGTAGCTAACTATGGCTACACCTTC.

The chain has TRBV6-5 and TRBJ1-6, with D possibly being TRBD1 (5 bases). Trimming removed 5 bases from V and 3 bases from J, with 8 bases in between. CDR1 is MNHEY, CDR2 SVGAGI, per germline. CDR3 length: 14 residues. The CDR3 protein is CASSRQLYNSPLHF. In DNA form, the CDR3 reads TGTGCCAGCAGTCGACAGCTCTATAATTCACCCCTCCACTTT.

This rearrangement joins TRBV5-1 to TRBJ2-1; 11 bases line up with TRBD1. The length of the CDR3 is 15 residues. With V trimmed by 4 bases and J by 4 bases, 4 bases remained unmatched. CDR1 is SGHRS, CDR2 YFSETQ, per germline. This CDR3 reads CASSPGQGGYNEQFF. CDR3 DNA: TGCGCCAGCAGCCCGGGACAGGGGGGGTACAATGAGCAGTTCTTC.

The V call is TRBV5-6, the J call TRBJ2-7, with TRBD2 as a possible D gene (6 bases). Germline CDR1 and CDR2: SGHDT and YYEEEE. Trimming left V 4 bases short and J 2 bases short, with 13 bases between. The CDR3 is 14 amino acids. This CDR3 reads CASSPFGLTYEQYF. CDR3 coding DNA: TGTGCCAGCAGCCCCTTCGGACTAACCTACGAGCAGTACTTC. The full variable domain, with the rest looked up from reference TRBV5-6 and TRBJ2-7, is DAGVTQSPTHLIKTRGQQVTLRCSPKSGHDTVSWYQQALGQGPQFIFQYYEEEERQRGNFPDRFSGHQFPNYSSELNVNALLLGDSALYLCASSPFGLTYEQYFGPGTRLTVT.

V and J are TRBV7-6 and TRBJ2-3, with D possibly being TRBD1 (6 bases). The CDR3 length is 16 residues. Trimming cost V 5 bases and J 3 bases, with 18 bases left between them. Germline CDR1 reads SGHVS; CDR2 reads FNYEAQ. The CDR3 bases are TGTGCCAGCAGCCCCCAGACAGGCTATAGGACAGATACGCAGTATTTT. It yields the protein CASSPQTGYRTDTQYF.

This sequence joins TRBV27 and TRBJ2-5, with 10 bases lining up with TRBD2. This CDR3 has 16 residues. Germline V gene sequence: CDR1 MNHEY, CDR2 SMNVEV (reference sequence). The trim removed 2 bases at V and 7 bases at J, leaving 10 bases unmatched. CDR3 loop: CASSLVAAGGRGTQYF. The CDR3 coding sequence is TGTGCCAGCAGTTTAGTCGCAGCGGGGGGGCGGGGGACCCAGTACTTC.

A note on this clone: Mismatch with germline at one junction end may stem from a read error. The chain carries TRBV25-1 and TRBJ2-1; a weak D match, TRBD2 (6 bases). The CDR3 length is 12 residues. The germline V gene encodes CDR1 MGHDK and CDR2 SYGVNS. The CDR3 sequence is CASRLARDPPLF. The CDR3 region has the DNA TGTGCCAGCAGACTAGCCCGGGACCCACCACTCTTC.

The chain is built from TRBV18 and TRBJ1-5, with 9 bases lining up with TRBD1. V lost 6 bases to trimming and J lost 5 bases; unmatched junction nucleotides: 5. The CDR3 sequence is 14 residues long. Germline CDR1 is KGHSH and CDR2 is LQKENI. CDR3 protein: CASSPDRGYQPQHF. In DNA form, the CDR3 reads TGTGCCAGCTCTCCGGACAGGGGCTATCAGCCCCAGCATTTT.